The source of this T cell receptor beta chain is a study of early T cells in non-severe SARS-CoV-2 infection. Turning to the study itself: Sequenced material consisted of bulk RNA (from unsorted whole blood), and chains were unpaired.

In its sample, this clonotype was seen many times. This CDR3 is built from 14 residues. The germline V gene encodes CDR1 DFQATT and CDR2 SNEGSKA (reference sequence). V dropped 8 bases and J dropped 5; count of bases not matched to a gene: 12. Attached unique molecular identifiers marked individual cDNA molecules. TCRdb reprocessed the 5' RACE reads with MiXCR, giving one entry per CDR3 protein. The repertoire has about 34,000 distinct CDR3 sequences, around 5.6% of them found once; the top ten carry 7.5% to 8%. Sequenced material: whole blood. V gene TRBV20-1 combines with J gene TRBJ2-1; the match to TRBD2 covers 7 bases. The clonotype originates from an adult who was a healthcare worker with PCR-confirmed SARS-CoV-2 infection or an uninfected control (not recorded which). The CDR3 DNA is TGCAGTCCTCCGGGACTAACATCGGACAATGAGCAGTTCTTC. It is translated as CSPPGLTSDNEQFF.